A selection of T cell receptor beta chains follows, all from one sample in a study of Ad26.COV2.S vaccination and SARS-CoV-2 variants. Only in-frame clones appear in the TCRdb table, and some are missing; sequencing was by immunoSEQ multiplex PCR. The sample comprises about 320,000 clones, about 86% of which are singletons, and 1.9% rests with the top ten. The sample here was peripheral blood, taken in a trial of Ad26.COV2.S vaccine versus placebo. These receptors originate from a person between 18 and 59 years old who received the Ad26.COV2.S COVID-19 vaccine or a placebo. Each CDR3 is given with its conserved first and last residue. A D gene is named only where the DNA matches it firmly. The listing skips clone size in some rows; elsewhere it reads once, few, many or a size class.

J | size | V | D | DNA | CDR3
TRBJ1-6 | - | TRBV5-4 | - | TGTGCCAGCAGCTTACCAGGGAATTATAATTCACCCCTCCACTTT | CASSLPGNYNSPLHF
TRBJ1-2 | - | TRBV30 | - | TGTGCCTGGACGACCGATTGGGGCAGTACAGGCTACACCTTC | CAWTTDWGSTGYTF
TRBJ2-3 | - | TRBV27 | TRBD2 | TGTGCCAGCAGTTATCGGGGGGGCGGGACAGATACGCAGTATTTT | CASSYRGGGTDTQYF
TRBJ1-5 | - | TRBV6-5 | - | TGTGCCAGCTCATCCCGGGACAATCAGCCCCAGCATTTT | CASSSRDNQPQHF
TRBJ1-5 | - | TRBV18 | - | TGTGCCAGCTCACCTGGGCCGCTTAGCAATCAGCCCCAGCATTTT | CASSPGPLSNQPQHF
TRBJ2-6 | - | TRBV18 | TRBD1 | TGTGCCAGCTCACCCCGGGACAGGATTAGCTCTGGGGCCAACGTCCTGACTTTC | CASSPRDRISSGANVLTF
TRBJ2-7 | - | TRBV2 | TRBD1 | TGTGCCAGCAGGGGCCGGGACAGGGGGCGCCGATCGTATTGGCAGTACTTC | CASRGRDRGRRSYWQYF
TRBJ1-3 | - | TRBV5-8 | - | TGTGCCAGCAGCTGGGGACGGAGCTCTGGAAACACCATATATTTT | CASSWGRSSGNTIYF
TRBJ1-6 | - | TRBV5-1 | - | TGCGCCAGCAGCCCGCAGGGGAAACAGAATTCACCCCTCCACTTT | CASSPQGKQNSPLHF
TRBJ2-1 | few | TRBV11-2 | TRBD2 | TGTGCCAGCAGCCGACTAGCGGACCTTCAGTTCTTC | CASSRLADLQFF
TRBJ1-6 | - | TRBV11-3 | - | TGTGCCAGCAGCTTAGATTTTCTGACCAATTCACCCCTCCACTTT | CASSLDFLTNSPLHF
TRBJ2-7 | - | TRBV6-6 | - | TGTGCCAGCAGTTTCCCGGGACTCGCCGACGAGCAGTACTTC | CASSFPGLADEQYF
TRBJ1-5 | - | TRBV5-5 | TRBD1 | TGTGCCAGCAGCTTGAGACAGGGTAATCAGCCCCAGCATTTT | CASSLRQGNQPQHF
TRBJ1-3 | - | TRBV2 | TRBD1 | TGTGCCAGCAGTGTACAGGGGGGATCTGGAAACACCATATATTTT | CASSVQGGSGNTIYF
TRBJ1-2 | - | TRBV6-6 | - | TGTGCCAGCAGTCTCTCGTCCGGGGCAGACTATGGCTACACCTTC | CASSLSSGADYGYTF
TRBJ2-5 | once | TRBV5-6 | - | TGTGCCAGCAGCTTGATCGTGGGGAGAGGACAGACCCAGTACTTC | CASSLIVGRGQTQYF
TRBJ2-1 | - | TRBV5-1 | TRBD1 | TGCGCCAGCAGCCGCTCCCGGGACAGGGGGCGTGAGCAGTTCTTC | CASSRSRDRGREQFF
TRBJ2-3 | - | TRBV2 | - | TGTGCCAGCAGGGCGACACCCCTACGTGAGAGAGGGCAGTATTTT | CASRATPLRERGQYF
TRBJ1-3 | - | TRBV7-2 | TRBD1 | TGTGCCAGCAGCTTCACCGGACAGGGAGGAAACACCATATATTTT | CASSFTGQGGNTIYF
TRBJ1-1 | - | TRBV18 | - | TGTGCCAGCTCACCGACATCAGGGAGTCGGGACACTGAAGCTTTCTTT | CASSPTSGSRDTEAFF
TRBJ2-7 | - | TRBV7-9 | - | TGTGCCAGCAGCTTAGGACAAGCCATCTCCTACGAGCAGTACTTC | CASSLGQAISYEQYF
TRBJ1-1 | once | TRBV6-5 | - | - | CASSSSTGDSTEAFF
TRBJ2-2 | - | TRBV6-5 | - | TGTGCCAGCAGGGTCGCGGCGAACACCGGGGAGCTGTTTTTT | CASRVAANTGELFF
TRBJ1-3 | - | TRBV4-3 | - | TGCGCCAGCAGCCAAGACGCCACTTGGGGAAACACCATATATTTT | CASSQDATWGNTIYF
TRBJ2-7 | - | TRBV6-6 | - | TGTGCCAGCAGTTACTCCACGGACCGATACGAGCAGTACTTC | CASSYSTDRYEQYF
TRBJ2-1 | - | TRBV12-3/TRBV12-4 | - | TGTGCCAGCAGTCCCTCCGTTGGTGAGCAGTTCTTC | CASSPSVGEQFF
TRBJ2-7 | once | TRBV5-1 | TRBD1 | TGCGCCAGCAGCTCCGGGACAGAGTACTACGAGCAGTACTTC | CASSSGTEYYEQYF
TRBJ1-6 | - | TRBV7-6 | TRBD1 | TGTGCCAGCAGCCCGCGACAGGGCTCCTATAATTCACCCCTCCACTTT | CASSPRQGSYNSPLHF
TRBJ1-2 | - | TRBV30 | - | TGTGCCTGGAGTTACAGGGTCTCCTATGGCTACACCTTC | CAWSYRVSYGYTF